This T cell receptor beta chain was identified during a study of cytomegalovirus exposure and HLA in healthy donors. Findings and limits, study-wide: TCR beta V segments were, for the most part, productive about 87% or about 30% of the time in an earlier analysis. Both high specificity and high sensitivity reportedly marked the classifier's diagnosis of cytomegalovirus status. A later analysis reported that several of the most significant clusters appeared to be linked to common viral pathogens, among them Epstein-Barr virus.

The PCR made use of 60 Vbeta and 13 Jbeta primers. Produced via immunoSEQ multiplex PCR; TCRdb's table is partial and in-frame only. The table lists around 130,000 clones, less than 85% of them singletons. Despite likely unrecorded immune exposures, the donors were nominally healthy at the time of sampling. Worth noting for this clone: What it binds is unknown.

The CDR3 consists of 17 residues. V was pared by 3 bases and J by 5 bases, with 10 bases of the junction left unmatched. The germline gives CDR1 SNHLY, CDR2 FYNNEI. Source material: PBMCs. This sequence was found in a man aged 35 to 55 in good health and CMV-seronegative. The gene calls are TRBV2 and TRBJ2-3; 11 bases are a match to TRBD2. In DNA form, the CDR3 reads TGTGCCAGCAGTGAGGGCGGGCGTAGCGGGGGGGGAGATACGCAGTATTTT. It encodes CASSEGGRSGGGDTQYF.